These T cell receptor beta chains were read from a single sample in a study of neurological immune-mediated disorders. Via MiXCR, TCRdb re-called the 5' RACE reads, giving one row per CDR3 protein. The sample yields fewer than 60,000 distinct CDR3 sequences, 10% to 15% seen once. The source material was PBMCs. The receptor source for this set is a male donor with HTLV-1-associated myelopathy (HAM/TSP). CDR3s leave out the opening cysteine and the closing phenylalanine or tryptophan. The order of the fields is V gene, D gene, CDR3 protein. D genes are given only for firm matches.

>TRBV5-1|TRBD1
ASSSGQGTGELF
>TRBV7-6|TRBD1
ASTIGTDLGDTQY
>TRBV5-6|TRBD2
ASSSIAGGDNEQF
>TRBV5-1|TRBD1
ASSQGTGGYNEQF
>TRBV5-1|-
ASSFRPGSGYT
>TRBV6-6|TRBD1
ASRNRGRNTEAF
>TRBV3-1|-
ASSPSKAAHQPQH
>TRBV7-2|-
ASSLVEAGTDTQY
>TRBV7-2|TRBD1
ASSPTGINEKLF
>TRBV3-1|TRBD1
ASSQGQGEKY
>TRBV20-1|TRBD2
SAPPLAGASYNEQF
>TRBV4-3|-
ASSPRLSGGETQY
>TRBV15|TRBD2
ATKTGGSSYNEQF
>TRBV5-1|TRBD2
ASTGLAASTDTQY